What follows is one T cell receptor beta chain and its context. J gave up 8 bases and V 6 bases, and 14 bases lay outside the gene matches. The germline V gene has CDR1 SNHLY and CDR2 FYNNEI. The CDR3 is 16 amino acids. These data come from a study of blood T cell repertoires in COVID-19. About the study: Samples of COVID-19 (acute and convalescent) were obtained from the United States, Italy and Spain. The cDNA or gDNA used as material had been derived from T cells, B-cell-depleted T cells, or PBMCs.

Methods used by the authors: Reference gene primer amplification gave nucleated cell count estimates. TCRdb's table, derived via immunoSEQ multiplex PCR, lists solely in-frame clones and lacks some. V and J calls and clone size are given by that table; D and trimming were obtained from the DNA. The sample yields tens of thousands of clones, around 90% seen once. Sequenced: peripheral blood. The TCR comes from a human donor in a cohort sampled during active COVID-19. This sequence joins TRBV2 and TRBJ2-1; 9 bases are shared with TRBD2. CDR3 sequence (DNA): TGTGCCAGCAGGGCCCGAGGGGCGGGAGGGGATTATGAGCAGTTCTTC. Its translation: CASRARGAGGDYEQFF. The variable domain in full, with the rest retrieved from reference TRBV2 and TRBJ2-1, is EPEVTQTPSHQVTQMGQEVILRCVPISNHLYFYWYRQILGQKVEFLVSFYNNEISEKSEIFDDQFSVERPDGSNFTLKIRSTKLEDSAMYFCASRARGAGGDYEQFFGPGTRLTVL.